The 28 T cell receptor beta chains below were found in one sample sequenced in a study of blood T cell repertoires in COVID-19. The table came from immunoSEQ multiplex PCR; TCRdb's copy has only in-frame clones and leaves some out. The repertoire consists of about 260,000 clones, with about nine tenths occurring once and the leading ten covering approximately 2.5%. The material sequenced was peripheral blood. Receptor source: a person between 18 and 35 years old with COVID-19, enrolled during active disease.

The V and J genes are TRBV5-4 and TRBJ2-5; a possible D gene is TRBD2 (5 bases). Germline CDR1 is SGHNT and CDR2 is YYREEE (reference sequence). The CDR3 is 15 residues long. Trimming stripped 4 bases from V and 5 bases from J, with 18 bases between. The CDR3 loop is CASSPQVEVGETQYF. For the CDR3, the DNA is TGTGCCAGCAGCCCCCAGGTGGAGGTCGGGGAGACCCAGTACTTC.

The chain recombines TRBV20-1 with TRBJ2-1; TRBD1 matches at 7 bases. V dropped 3 bases and J dropped 10; count of bases not matched to a gene: 6. This CDR3 has 12 residues. The germline gives CDR1 DFQATT, CDR2 SNEGSKA (reference sequence). CDR3 coding DNA: TGCAGTGCTAGTAAGGGGGCGTGGGAGCAGTTCTTC. Encoded protein: CSASKGAWEQFF.

This clone has more than one count but fewer than ten. The rearrangement uses TRBV7-2 and TRBJ1-6, with 7 bases that match TRBD1. This CDR3 has 14 residues. CDR1 is SGHTA and CDR2 is FQGNSA in the germline V gene. V was clipped by 5 bases and J by 6 bases; unmatched bases: 4. CDR3 sequence: CASSQGQFNSPLHF. For the CDR3, the DNA is TGTGCCAGCAGCCAGGGACAGTTTAATTCACCCCTCCACTTT.

The rearrangement uses TRBV6-5 and TRBJ2-7, with TRBD2 as a possible D gene (6 bases). The V gene lost 2 bases and the J gene lost 3 bases, with 8 bases spanning the gap. Per germline, CDR1 MNHEY and CDR2 SVGAGI. The CDR3 length is 13 residues. Written as DNA, the CDR3 is TGTGCCAGCAGTTACGGGGGGTACTACGAGCAGTACTTC. Amino acid sequence: CASSYGGYYEQYF.

The chain uses TRBV12-3 or TRBV12-4 and TRBJ2-3; maybe TRBD1 (5 bases). V was cut by 9 bases and J by 4 bases, with 14 bases left in between. This CDR3 spans 13 amino acids. The CDR3 bases are TGTGCCAGTCTCGAGACAGTGGCAGATACGCAGTATTTT. It specifies CASLETVADTQYF.

V usage is TRBV9 and J usage is TRBJ1-5; 8 nucleotides line up with TRBD1. The CDR3 consists of 15 residues. Looked up from germline, CDR1 is SGDLS and CDR2 is YYNGEE. With 5 bases clipped from V and 5 bases from J, the junction kept 9 bases outside the gene matches. In DNA, the CDR3 is TGTGCCAGCAGGCAAACGACAGGGGATGATCAGCCCCAGCATTTT. Protein: CASRQTTGDDQPQHF.

The chain links TRBV7-2 to TRBJ2-1; 8 positions match TRBD1. CDR1 is SGHTA and CDR2 is FQGNSA in the germline V gene. V shed 2 bases and J 7 bases; nucleotides not matched to a gene: 7. The CDR3 spans 15 residues. CDR3 DNA: TGTGCCAGCAGCTTATCTAGACAGGGGTGGAATGAGCAGTTCTTC. It encodes CASSLSRQGWNEQFF.

The rearrangement uses TRBV20-1 and TRBJ2-5, with D unclear. From germline, CDR1 is DFQATT and CDR2 SNEGSKA (reference sequence). This CDR3 has 11 amino acids. V gave up 3 bases and J gave up 9 bases, with 11 bases separating them. Written as DNA, the CDR3 is TGCAGTGCTAGGGCCGCCATGGCCCAGTACTTC. Its translation is CSARAAMAQYF.

J is TRBJ1-3 and V is TRBV6-2 or TRBV6-3, with a possible D match to TRBD1 (5 bases). Trimming removed 0 bases at V and 4 bases at J, with 13 bases between. The CDR3 contains 16 residues. CDR1 and CDR2 (germline): MNHEY, SVGEGT. This CDR3 is CASSYSGVRGGNTIYF. CDR3 in DNA: TGTGCCAGCAGTTACTCAGGGGTACGAGGAGGAAACACCATATATTTT.

This sequence joins TRBV2 and TRBJ1-5, with a tentative D call TRBD1 (5 bases). The V end was cut by 3 bases, the J end by 4 bases, with 7 bases between. Germline CDR1 and CDR2: SNHLY and FYNNEI. The CDR3 spans 13 residues. CDR3 region: CASSDRENQPQHF. CDR3 coding DNA: TGTGCCAGCAGTGACAGGGAAAATCAGCCCCAGCATTTT.

The J gene is TRBJ2-3, the V gene TRBV19; TRBD2 agrees at 10 bases. The CDR3 covers 16 residues. V lost 3 bases, J lost 0 bases, and 3 bases stayed unmatched. Germline V gives CDR1 LNHDA, CDR2 SQIVND (reference sequence). This CDR3 is CASSIGLAESTDTQYF. CDR3 DNA sequence: TGTGCCAGTAGTATCGGACTAGCGGAGAGCACAGATACGCAGTATTTT.

The CDR3 spells CASSPPGGGETQYF. The CDR3 DNA is TGTGCCAGCAGCCCCCCCGGGGGGGGAGAGACCCAGTACTTC. The V gene is TRBV7-9, the J gene TRBJ2-5, with 8 nucleotides matching TRBD2. V lost 5 bases and J lost 4; bases outside the gene matches: 6. The CDR3 loop spans 14 amino acids. The V gene's germline CDR1 is SEHNR and CDR2 FQNEAQ (reference sequence).

CDR3 DNA sequence: TGTGCCAGCAGTTCTAACCGAGACAGGCATCGGGCCTACGAGCAGTACTTC. It encodes CASSSNRDRHRAYEQYF. The chain carries TRBV28 and TRBJ2-7, with TRBD1 as a possible D gene (6 bases). The germline V and J ends were trimmed by 4 bases and 2 bases, with 21 bases remaining between them. CDR1 MDHEN and CDR2 SYDVKM come from the germline V gene. This CDR3 has 17 amino acids. Drawing the rest from reference TRBV28 and TRBJ2-7, the complete variable domain is DVKVTQSSRYLVKRTGEKVFLECVQDMDHENMFWYRQDPGLGLRLIYFSYDVKMKEKGDIPEGYSVSREKKERFSLILESASTNQTSMYLCASSSNRDRHRAYEQYFGPGTRLTVT.

The chain is built from TRBV24-1 and TRBJ1-6, with D hard to call. Germline CDR1 and CDR2: KGHDR and SFDVKD. The CDR3 is 16 residues long. V dropped 1 base and J dropped 8 bases, with 14 bases sitting between them. The CDR3 DNA reads as TGTGCCACCAGTGATTTTGAGCCCGCCGGGGATTCACCCCTCCACTTT. Encoded protein: CATSDFEPAGDSPLHF.

This chain links TRBV4-1 with TRBJ2-7, with TRBD2 matching over 9 bases. Germline-derived CDR1 and CDR2 are MGHRA and YSYEKL. J lost 3 bases, V lost 0 bases, and 6 bases had no gene match. CDR3 size: 16 residues. Written as DNA, the CDR3 is TGCGCCAGCAGCCAAGATTTCGGTAGCGGGAGCTACGAGCAGTACTTC. Residues: CASSQDFGSGSYEQYF.

DNA for the CDR3: TGTGCCAGCAGTTGGACAGGGGGCACCTACACCTTC. It specifies CASSWTGGTYTF. The chain combines TRBV6-5 with TRBJ1-2, with TRBD1 matching over 11 bases. The junction had 2 bases not matched to a gene; V was cut back by 4 bases and J by 10 bases. The germline V gene has CDR1 MNHEY and CDR2 SVGAGI. This CDR3 is 12 amino acids long.

For the CDR3, the DNA is TGTGCCAGCAGCCCACGGGACTTACAGTACAATGAGCAGTTCTTC. This codes for CASSPRDLQYNEQFF. V usage is TRBV7-9 and J usage is TRBJ2-1; D might be TRBD2 (6 bases). This CDR3 is built from 15 residues. The germline V and J ends were trimmed by 5 bases and 4 bases, with 15 bases remaining between them. Germline V gene sequence: CDR1 SEHNR, CDR2 FQNEAQ (reference sequence).

The V gene is TRBV9, the J gene TRBJ2-7; 11 nucleotides agree with TRBD2. CDR3 size: 15 residues. CDR1 and CDR2 (germline): SGDLS, YYNGEE. Trimming took 0 bases from V and 3 from J; bases not matched to a gene: 2. CDR3 amino acids: CASSVGLAGNYEQYF. For the CDR3, the DNA is TGTGCCAGCAGCGTAGGACTAGCGGGGAACTACGAGCAGTACTTC.

V is TRBV14 and J is TRBJ1-2; the match to TRBD1 covers 9 bases. With 4 bases clipped from V and 5 bases from J, the junction kept 5 bases outside the gene matches. Germline V CDR1 and CDR2: SGHDN, FVKESK. This CDR3 has 14 residues. CDR3 in amino acids: CASSPGTGIYGYTF. CDR3 DNA: TGTGCCAGCAGCCCTGGGACAGGGATTTATGGCTACACCTTC.

In its sample, this clone was seen once. As DNA, the CDR3 is TGTGCCAGCAGTCACAGGGGTAGCCCCTACAATGAGCAGTTCTTC. It encodes CASSHRGSPYNEQFF. The rearrangement uses TRBV27 and TRBJ2-1; 7 positions agree with TRBD1. Trimming removed 5 bases from V and 2 bases from J; junction bases left unmatched: 6. Germline-derived CDR1 and CDR2 are MNHEY and SMNVEV (reference sequence). The CDR3 is 15 amino acids.

This chain connects TRBV9 to TRBJ2-7; possible D gene TRBD2, 6 bases. The CDR3 runs to 14 residues. The V gene lost 0 bases and the J gene lost 4 bases, with 11 bases spanning the gap. Germline V gives CDR1 SGDLS, CDR2 YYNGEE. CDR3 coding DNA: TGTGCCAGCAGCGTAGCCAGGGCGGGGTACGAGCAGTACTTC. It yields the protein CASSVARAGYEQYF.

This clone was recorded once. This chain connects TRBV7-8 to TRBJ1-4; D is undetermined. This CDR3 is built from 14 residues. Germline assignment: CDR1 SGHVS and CDR2 FQNEAQ. V lost 5 bases, J lost 8 bases, and 15 bases lay in between. The CDR3 DNA reads TGTGCCAGCAGCCCAGGTCGCGGAGGGGAAAAACTGTTTTTT. Amino acids: CASSPGRGGEKLFF.

This chain connects TRBV9 to TRBJ1-5; tentatively, D is TRBD1 (5 bases). The length of the CDR3 is 12 residues. V shed 4 bases and J shed 6 bases, with 8 bases lying between them. Germline CDR1 SGDLS, CDR2 YYNGEE. CDR3 bases: TGTGCCAGCAGCCAGGGATCTCAGCCCCAGCATTTT. Protein: CASSQGSQPQHF.

The rearrangement links TRBV4-1 to TRBJ2-1; the D is unclear. The length of the CDR3 is 14 residues. Germline CDR1 is MGHRA and CDR2 is YSYEKL. V was shortened by 1 base and J by 6 bases, with 10 bases between the two germline ends. DNA for the CDR3: TGCGCCAGCAGCCAAGTTTGGCAGTCCAATGAGCAGTTCTTC. Translated: CASSQVWQSNEQFF.

This sequence joins TRBV11-2 and TRBJ2-1; TRBD2 agrees at 10 bases. Germline CDR1 reads SGHAT; CDR2 reads FQNNGV. The CDR3 length is 15 residues. V was clipped by 6 bases and J by 5 bases; unmatched bases: 7. The DNA for the CDR3 is TGTGCCAGCAGTCGGATAGCGGGAGGTAACAATGAGCAGTTCTTC. It is translated as CASSRIAGGNNEQFF.

The rearrangement uses TRBV11-2 and TRBJ2-3, with D perhaps matching TRBD1 (6 bases). Germline lookup yields CDR1 SGHAT and CDR2 FQNNGV. The CDR3 spans 19 residues. Trimming removed 1 base at V and 2 bases at J, with 22 bases between. CDR3 amino acids: CASSLVGPPRGNHTDTQYF. The DNA of the CDR3 is TGTGCCAGCAGCTTAGTTGGGCCCCCCAGGGGAAATCACACAGATACGCAGTATTTT.

The V call is TRBV5-6, the J call TRBJ2-4; perhaps TRBD2 as D (5 bases). V was clipped by 0 bases and J by 3 bases, with 10 bases between them. From germline, CDR1 is SGHDT and CDR2 YYEEEE. The CDR3 is 15 amino acids. CDR3: CASSLEGLVKNIQYF. The CDR3 nucleotides are TGTGCCAGCAGCTTGGAAGGACTGGTCAAAAACATTCAGTACTTC.

V gene TRBV9 combines with J gene TRBJ2-7; a weak D match, TRBD2 (5 bases). Germline V gives CDR1 SGDLS, CDR2 YYNGEE. Between the trimmed V and J ends, which lost 0 bases and 0 bases, there was a span of 10 bases. The CDR3 length is 15 residues. The CDR3 loop reads CASSVEATSSYEQYF. Written as DNA, the CDR3 is TGTGCCAGCAGCGTAGAGGCAACTAGCTCCTACGAGCAGTACTTC.